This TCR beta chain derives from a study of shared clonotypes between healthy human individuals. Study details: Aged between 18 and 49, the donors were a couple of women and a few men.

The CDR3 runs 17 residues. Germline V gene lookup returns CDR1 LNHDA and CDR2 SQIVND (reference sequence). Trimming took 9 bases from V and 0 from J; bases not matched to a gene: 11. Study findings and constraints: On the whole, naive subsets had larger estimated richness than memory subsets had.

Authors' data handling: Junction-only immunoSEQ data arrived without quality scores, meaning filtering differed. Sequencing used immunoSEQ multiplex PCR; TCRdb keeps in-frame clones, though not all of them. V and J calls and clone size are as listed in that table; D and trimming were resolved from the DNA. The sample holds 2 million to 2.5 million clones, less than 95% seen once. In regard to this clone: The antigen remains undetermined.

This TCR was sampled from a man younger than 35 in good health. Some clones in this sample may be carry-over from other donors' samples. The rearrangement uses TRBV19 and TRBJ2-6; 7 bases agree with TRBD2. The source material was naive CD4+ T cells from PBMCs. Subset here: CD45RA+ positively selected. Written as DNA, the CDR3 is TGTGCCAGCCGCCCAACCGGGGGGAGCTCTGGGGCCAACGTCCTGACTTTC. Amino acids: CASRPTGGSSGANVLTF.